What follows are 32 T cell receptor beta chains derived from one specimen sequenced in a study of blood T cell repertoires in COVID-19. The protocol was immunoSEQ multiplex PCR, while the TCRdb copy is restricted to in-frame clones and leaves out a portion. The sample yields 200,000 to 250,000 clones, 70% to 90% seen once. Sequencing used peripheral blood. These receptors were collected from a man aged 50 to 59 who had recovered from COVID-19.

The genes are TRBV29-1 and TRBJ1-1; TRBD1 is a possible D gene (5 bases). The CDR3 runs to 12 residues. Deletions cut 7 bases from V and 0 bases from J, with 9 bases between. Looked up from germline, CDR1 is SQVTM and CDR2 is ANQGSEA. The CDR3 region is CSEETVNTEAFF. CDR3 bases: TGCAGCGAAGAGACAGTGAACACTGAAGCTTTCTTT.

This chain joins TRBV5-8 and TRBJ1-2, with D perhaps matching TRBD1 (5 bases). Germline assignment: CDR1 SGHTS and CDR2 YDEGEE. This CDR3 comprises 15 residues. V gave up 3 bases and J gave up 2 bases, with 14 bases separating them. The CDR3 DNA reads TGTGCCAGCAGCTCAACTTTGCGGGGCAACTATGGCTACACCTTC. Amino acids: CASSSTLRGNYGYTF.

The sample holds one count of this clone. This chain joins TRBV5-1 and TRBJ2-2; the D gene is possibly TRBD1 (6 bases). The CDR3 has 17 residues. The V end lost 3 bases, the J end lost 0 bases, and 15 bases lay between the germline ends. The germline CDR1 and CDR2 sequences are SGHRS and YFSETQ. The CDR3 here is CASSSHRGQTNTGELFF. CDR3 in DNA: TGCGCCAGCAGCTCCCATCGCGGACAGACGAACACCGGGGAGCTGTTTTTT. The variable domain in full, with the rest retrieved from reference TRBV5-1 and TRBJ2-2, is KAGVTQTPRYLIKTRGQQVTLSCSPISGHRSVSWYQQTPGQGLQFLFEYFSETQRNKGNFPGRFSGRQFSNSRSEMNVSTLELGDSALYLCASSSHRGQTNTGELFFGEGSRLTVL.

The rearrangement uses TRBV28 and TRBJ2-7; 11 bases agree with TRBD2. The CDR3 spans 15 residues. The V segment lost 6 bases and the J segment 6 bases; nucleotides outside the gene matches: 10. CDR1 and CDR2 from the germline V gene are MDHEN and SYDVKM. The CDR3, as DNA: TGTGCCAGCAGCTTACGGACTAGCGGGCGAGTCGAGCAGTACTTC. The encoded protein is CASSLRTSGRVEQYF.

This clone has just a few counts. This chain links TRBV9 with TRBJ1-2; 8 positions agree with TRBD1. Germline CDR1 reads SGDLS; CDR2 reads YYNGEE. The V and J ends lost 6 bases and 9 bases, in that order; junction bases with no gene match: 7. The CDR3 contains 12 residues. The CDR3 DNA reads as TGTGCCAGCATCGGACAGGGCGGGAGCTACACCTTC. Translated: CASIGQGGSYTF.

The gene calls are TRBV6-5 and TRBJ2-4; TRBD1 matches 9 bases. The trim removed 7 bases at V and 7 bases at J, leaving 11 bases unmatched. The CDR3 is 15 residues long. In germline, CDR1 is MNHEY, CDR2 SVGAGI. CDR3 region: CASIPWGQGGNIQYF. CDR3 bases: TGTGCCAGCATCCCATGGGGACAGGGAGGGAACATTCAGTACTTC.

A few counts support this clone. The rearrangement uses TRBV2 and TRBJ2-7, with D possibly being TRBD2 (5 bases). V lost 6 bases and J 2 bases, leaving 14 bases between the germline ends. This CDR3 has 14 residues. The germline CDR1 and CDR2 sequences are SNHLY and FYNNEI. The CDR3 here is CASRTSGYTYEQYF. DNA for the CDR3: TGTGCCAGCAGAACAAGCGGCTATACCTACGAGCAGTACTTC.

This chain connects TRBV24-1 to TRBJ2-1; 8 bases align to TRBD1. Per germline, CDR1 KGHDR and CDR2 SFDVKD. This CDR3 has 16 amino acids. V shed 3 bases and J 0 bases; nucleotides not matched to a gene: 3. The CDR3 DNA is TGTGCCACCAGTGATAACAGGGGGAGCTCCTACAATGAGCAGTTCTTC. Translating it yields CATSDNRGSSYNEQFF.

The rearrangement joins TRBV19 to TRBJ2-2; TRBD2 matches 9 bases. Germline V lookup: CDR1 LNHDA, CDR2 SQIVND (reference sequence). The CDR3 is made up of 15 amino acids. J lost 0 bases, V lost 9 bases, and 5 bases had no gene match. CDR3 region: CASRSGSANTGELFF. DNA for the CDR3: TGTGCCAGCCGTAGCGGGAGCGCGAACACCGGGGAGCTGTTTTTT.

The J gene is TRBJ1-3, the V gene TRBV30; D is uncertain. This CDR3 is built from 15 residues. V was cut by 3 bases and J by 0 bases, with 12 bases left in between. Germline V gives CDR1 GTSNPN, CDR2 SVGIG (reference sequence). CDR3 DNA sequence: TGTGCCTGGAGCCCCGGGTTAAGCTCTGGAAACACCATATATTTT. It codes for CAWSPGLSSGNTIYF.

The chain combines TRBV15 with TRBJ2-3; no firm D call. V shed 1 base and J shed 2 bases, with 10 bases lying between them. There are 15 residues in the CDR3. The germline V gene has CDR1 LNHNV and CDR2 YYDKDF (reference sequence). CDR3 sequence reads: CATSRGENPTDTQYF. In DNA, the CDR3 is TGTGCCACCAGCAGAGGCGAAAACCCCACAGATACGCAGTATTTT.

This sequence joins TRBV7-6 and TRBJ2-5, with D possibly TRBD1 on 6 matching bases. CDR1 is SGHVS, CDR2 FNYEAQ, per germline. V lost 5 bases and J 2 bases, leaving 15 bases between the germline ends. The length of the CDR3 is 15 residues. The CDR3: CASSPTRGRQETQYF. In DNA form, the CDR3 reads TGTGCCAGCAGCCCGACCAGGGGCCGACAAGAGACCCAGTACTTC.

V gene TRBV4-1 combines with J gene TRBJ2-1; TRBD1 matches at 8 bases. CDR3 length: 20 residues. V trimming: 4 bases; J trimming: 0 bases; junction bases outside the gene matches: 17. Looked up from germline, CDR1 is MGHRA and CDR2 is YSYEKL. The CDR3: CASSPEGQGRQRSSYNEQFF. The DNA of the CDR3 is TGCGCCAGCAGCCCTGAAGGACAGGGTCGACAACGTAGCTCCTACAATGAGCAGTTCTTC.

The rearrangement joins TRBV3-1 (or the pseudogene TRBV3-2) to TRBJ1-2, with 7 bases lining up with TRBD1. J gave up 6 bases and V 6 bases, and 10 bases lay outside the gene matches. CDR1 is LGHDT, CDR2 YNNKEL, per germline (reference sequence). The CDR3 contains 14 residues. The chain's CDR3 is CASSLGGQTNGYTF. The CDR3 bases are TGTGCCAGCAGTCTCGGGGGACAGACAAATGGCTACACCTTC.

This clone turned up a few times. This chain joins TRBV18 and TRBJ1-6, with TRBD1 identical over 8 bases. With V trimmed by 5 bases and J by 4 bases, 7 bases remained unmatched. The CDR3 covers 16 residues. Germline V gives CDR1 KGHSH, CDR2 LQKENI. CDR3 residues: CASSKTTGGYNSPLHF. The CDR3 DNA follows: TGTGCCAGCTCAAAAACAACAGGGGGATATAATTCACCCCTCCACTTT.

The chain is built from TRBV28 and TRBJ1-2, with TRBD1 as a possible D gene (6 bases). There are 16 residues in the CDR3. CDR1 MDHEN and CDR2 SYDVKM come from the germline V gene. The germline V and J ends were trimmed by 4 bases and 2 bases, with 17 bases remaining between them. For the CDR3, the DNA is TGTGCCAGCAGTTCACATCGCAGGGGATTAAACTATGGCTACACCTTC. Translation gives CASSSHRRGLNYGYTF.

The chain employs TRBV6-5 and TRBJ2-6; D is possibly TRBD2 (5 bases). CDR3 length: 15 residues. From germline, CDR1 is MNHEY and CDR2 SVGAGI. The V end lost 6 bases, the J end lost 0 bases, and 9 bases lay between the germline ends. CDR3 protein: CASRPGSSGANVLTF. The CDR3 region has the DNA TGTGCCAGCAGGCCGGGGAGCTCTGGGGCCAACGTCCTGACTTTC.

This chain joins TRBV29-1 and TRBJ1-5, with D possibly TRBD1 on 5 matching bases. With 4 bases removed from V and 1 base from J, the gap between germline ends came to 8 bases. This CDR3 region has 13 residues. Germline V gene sequence: CDR1 SQVTM, CDR2 ANQGSEA. The CDR3 coding sequence is TGCAGCGTTGTAGGGGCAAGCAATCAGCCCCAGCATTTT. This sequence encodes CSVVGASNQPQHF. Full variable domain (remainder filled in from reference TRBV29-1 and TRBJ1-5): SAVISQKPSRDICQRGTSLTIQCQVDSQVTMMFWYRQQPGQSLTLIATANQGSEATYESGFVIDKFPISRPNLTFSTLTVSNMSPEDSSIYLCSVVGASNQPQHFGDGTRLSIL.

The chain has TRBV30 and TRBJ2-1, with a possible D match to TRBD2 (6 bases). Trimming removed 1 base from V and 8 bases from J, with 15 bases in between. This CDR3 contains 14 residues. Germline-derived CDR1 and CDR2 are GTSNPN and SVGIG (reference sequence). The CDR3 DNA reads TGTGCCTGGAGTGAGGGACTTGTGTTGTATGAGCAGTTCTTC. It codes for CAWSEGLVLYEQFF.

The gene calls are TRBV5-6 and TRBJ2-1; TRBD2 is a possible D gene (6 bases). Germline CDR1 SGHDT, CDR2 YYEEEE. CDR3 length: 15 residues. V lost 0 bases and J lost 9, with 16 bases in between. CDR3 protein: CASSLGLSLGGEQFF. As DNA, the CDR3 is TGTGCCAGCAGCTTGGGCCTATCTTTGGGAGGTGAGCAGTTCTTC.

The CDR3, as DNA: TGTGCCAGTAGTATCTCGCAGTCAGACGAGCAGTACTTC. Its protein product is CASSISQSDEQYF. The chain carries TRBV19 and TRBJ2-7; no definite D call. Trimming removed 3 bases at V and 5 bases at J, with 11 bases between. CDR3 length: 13 amino acids. CDR1 and CDR2 from the germline V gene are LNHDA and SQIVND (reference sequence).

The J gene is TRBJ1-5, the V gene TRBV2, with 7 bases identical to TRBD1. Germline V gene sequence: CDR1 SNHLY, CDR2 FYNNEI. V was pared by 8 bases and J by 6 bases, with 10 bases of the junction left unmatched. The CDR3 length is 14 residues. The CDR3 is CASGVNRGSQPQHF. CDR3 bases: TGTGCCAGCGGGGTCAACAGGGGTAGTCAGCCCCAGCATTTT. Combining the CDR3 with reference TRBV2 and TRBJ1-5 gives the whole variable domain EPEVTQTPSHQVTQMGQEVILRCVPISNHLYFYWYRQILGQKVEFLVSFYNNEISEKSEIFDDQFSVERPDGSNFTLKIRSTKLEDSAMYFCASGVNRGSQPQHFGDGTRLSIL.

The chain is built from TRBV28 and TRBJ1-5; D call uncertain. Germline values: CDR1 MDHEN, CDR2 SYDVKM. V was clipped by 10 bases and J by 3 bases, with 13 bases between them. The CDR3 sequence is 13 residues long. DNA of the CDR3: TGTGCCACCTCACTCATAAACAATCAGCCCCAGCATTTT. This sequence encodes CATSLINNQPQHF. The complete variable domain, with remaining parts taken from reference TRBV28 and TRBJ1-5, reads DVKVTQSSRYLVKRTGEKVFLECVQDMDHENMFWYRQDPGLGLRLIYFSYDVKMKEKGDIPEGYSVSREKKERFSLILESASTNQTSMYLCATSLINNQPQHFGDGTRLSIL.

The chain couples TRBV5-1 to TRBJ2-3; 12 positions agree with TRBD2. V trimming: 4 bases; J trimming: 5 bases; junction bases outside the gene matches: 8. This CDR3 contains 16 residues. The germline CDR1 and CDR2 sequences are SGHRS and YFSETQ. CDR3 in DNA: TGCGCCAGCAGCCCCCCTAGCGGGAGGGCGGGAGATACGCAGTATTTT. Protein product: CASSPPSGRAGDTQYF.

V usage is TRBV9 and J usage is TRBJ2-3, with TRBD2 identical over 11 bases. The trim removed 3 bases at V and 2 bases at J, leaving 5 bases unmatched. Germline loops: CDR1 SGDLS, CDR2 YYNGEE. This CDR3 comprises 16 residues. The CDR3, as DNA: TGTGCCAGCAGCGGCGGACTAGCGGGCTTCACAGATACGCAGTATTTT. Amino acid sequence: CASSGGLAGFTDTQYF. Together with reference TRBV9 and TRBJ2-3, the CDR3 gives the full variable domain: DSGVTQTPKHLITATGQRVTLRCSPRSGDLSVYWYQQSLDQGLQFLIQYYNGEERAKGNILERFSAQQFPDLHSELNLSSLELGDSALYFCASSGGLAGFTDTQYFGPGTRLTVL.

The chain uses TRBV9 and TRBJ2-5, with TRBD1 matching 7 bases. V was clipped by 0 bases and J by 1 base; unmatched bases: 9. In germline, CDR1 is SGDLS, CDR2 YYNGEE. The CDR3 totals 17 residues. The CDR3 bases are TGTGCCAGCAGCGTAGAGGGGGCTTCCACACCCCAAGAGACCCAGTACTTC. Protein sequence: CASSVEGASTPQETQYF.

J is TRBJ2-7 and V is TRBV4-1, with 7 bases fitting TRBD2. The CDR3 contains 17 residues. The V gene end was trimmed by 0 bases and the J gene end by 2 bases; junction bases not matched to a gene: 10. The germline V gene has CDR1 MGHRA and CDR2 YSYEKL. CDR3 DNA sequence: TGCGCCAGCAGCCAAGAGATGAGGACTAGGGCCACCTACGAGCAGTACTTC. Residues: CASSQEMRTRATYEQYF.

The V and J genes are TRBV11-2 and TRBJ2-1, with TRBD2 as a possible D gene (5 bases). The CDR3 contains 14 residues. V lost 5 bases and J 3 bases, leaving 11 bases between the germline ends. Germline CDR1 is SGHAT and CDR2 is FQNNGV. CDR3 residues: CASSPGIFYNEQFF. DNA for the CDR3: TGTGCCAGCAGCCCCGGGATCTTCTACAATGAGCAGTTCTTC.

This chain uses TRBV27 with TRBJ1-1; TRBD1 matches at 9 bases. The CDR3 contains 14 residues. Losses at the gene ends were 8 bases for V and 7 bases for J; bases not matched to a gene: 11. CDR1 MNHEY and CDR2 SMNVEV come from the germline V gene (reference sequence). The CDR3, as DNA: TGTGCCAGCGGGGAGCACAGGGGGCAGTATGAAGCTTTCTTT. Protein: CASGEHRGQYEAFF.

The rearrangement uses TRBV5-1 and TRBJ2-1, with 7 bases identical to TRBD2. The CDR3 has 15 amino acids. V gave up 1 base and J gave up 6 bases; unmatched junction bases: 7. Per the germline V gene, CDR1 is SGHRS and CDR2 is YFSETQ. In nucleotides, the CDR3 is TGCGCCAGCAGCTTGTCCGGGCGGGAGAGCAATGAGCAGTTCTTC. Translated: CASSLSGRESNEQFF.

About this clone: The sample has other DNA sequences that encode this CDR3 too. The chain combines TRBV6-5 with TRBJ2-1; 13 bases are a match to TRBD2. Trimming at V came to 6 bases and at J to 7 bases, leaving 3 bases not matched to a gene. Germline-derived CDR1 and CDR2 are MNHEY and SVGAGI. The CDR3 is 14 amino acids. The DNA of the CDR3 is TGTGCCAGCAGCAGGACTAGCGGGAGAAATGAGCAGTTCTTC. Translated: CASSRTSGRNEQFF.

This sequence joins TRBV5-1 and TRBJ1-6, with TRBD1 matching 7 bases. The CDR3 contains 17 residues. Germline V CDR1 and CDR2: SGHRS, YFSETQ. V shed 1 base and J 9 bases; nucleotides not matched to a gene: 13. This chain's CDR3 is CASSLRLGGQGGSPLHF. As DNA, the CDR3 is TGCGCCAGCAGCTTGCGCTTGGGGGGCCAGGGGGGTTCACCCCTCCACTTT.